The rows below give T cell receptor beta chains drawn from one sample of a study of blood T cell repertoires in COVID-19. This table comes from immunoSEQ multiplex PCR, and its TCRdb copy is limited to in-frame clones, with some not included. There are around 190,000 clones in the sample; roughly 85% occur only once, and around 5.2% lies in the top ten. Sequenced input: peripheral blood. These receptors all stem from a woman older than 75 with acute or convalescent COVID-19. The CDR3 runs from the conserved cysteine through the conserved F or W. The D gene is left open where the match is weak.

TRBV28	TRBJ2-1	TRBD1	TGTGCCAGCATAAAAATTCACCGGGACAGGAGCTTGGGGGATGAGCAGTTCTTC	CASIKIHRDRSLGDEQFF
TRBV6-5	TRBJ2-7	.	TGTGCCAGCAGTTACGGGCCAGGGCAGCAGTACTTC	CASSYGPGQQYF
TRBV15	TRBJ1-4	.	TGTGCCACCAGCAGGACAGCTAGTGCAACTAATGAAAAACTGTTTTTT	CATSRTASATNEKLFF
TRBV28	TRBJ2-7	TRBD2	TGTGCCAGCAGTTCACCGGGACTAGCGTCCGACGAGCAGTACTTC	CASSSPGLASDEQYF
TRBV30	TRBJ1-1	TRBD1	TGTGCCTGGAAACAGGGGGCTTGGAACACTGAAGCTTTCTTT	CAWKQGAWNTEAFF
TRBV5-5	TRBJ2-7	.	TGTGCCAGCAGCTTGTCGGTCGAACCATACGAGCAGTACTTC	CASSLSVEPYEQYF
TRBV5-4	TRBJ2-7	.	TGTGCCAGCAGCTTGGGGGGGACAAATTTCCCCGAGCAGTACTTC	CASSLGGTNFPEQYF
TRBV10-2	TRBJ2-3	TRBD2	TGCGCCAGCAATCCGGGAGGGGTGCAAGATACGCAGTATTTT	CASNPGGVQDTQYF
TRBV27	TRBJ1-1	.	TGTGCCAGCAGTTTTATTAGGGGTTTGCACACTGAAGCTTTCTTT	CASSFIRGLHTEAFF
TRBV28	TRBJ1-4	.	TGTGCCAGCGGGGGGTTCGCTAATGAAAAACTGTTTTTT	CASGGFANEKLFF